This T cell receptor (beta chain) stems from a study of T-cell reconstitution after alpha-beta-depleted transplantation in children. In germline, CDR1 is SGHRS, CDR2 YFSETQ. V gave up 3 bases and J gave up 0 bases, with 15 bases separating them. The CDR3 is 17 residues long. Unique molecular identifiers were incorporated into the prepared TCRbeta library. TCRdb called the PCR reads again in MiXCR, with one record for every CDR3 protein. This table has 500,000 to 750,000 distinct CDR3 sequences, around 27% appearing once. The V call is TRBV5-1, the J call TRBJ2-2; a possible D gene is TRBD1 (7 bases). The specimen comprised PBMCs, sampled before TCRalphabeta/CD19-depleted stem cell transplant. This TCR came from a boy younger than two with Wiskott-Aldrich syndrome, due to receive a stem cell transplant. CDR3 in DNA: TGCGCCAGCAGCTCTGGACAGGACTATTCGAACACCGGGGAGCTGTTTTTT. Protein product: CASSSGQDYSNTGELFF.